What follows are 9 T cell receptor beta chains derived from one specimen sequenced in a study of cytomegalovirus exposure and HLA in healthy donors. The PCR made use of 60 Vbeta and 13 Jbeta primers. Clones were sequenced by immunoSEQ multiplex PCR, and TCRdb holds only the in-frame ones, with some missing. This repertoire includes around 130,000 clones. Input material: PBMCs. The source of these receptors is an older woman in good health and CMV-seronegative.

The genes are TRBV6-6 and TRBJ2-7; 8 bases map to TRBD1. The CDR3 covers 15 residues. The germline CDR1 and CDR2 sequences are MNHNY and SVGAGI (reference sequence). Trimming took 6 bases from V and 2 from J; bases not matched to a gene: 9. The DNA of the CDR3 is TGTGCCAGCAGCGAAAACCGGGACAGGACCTACGAGCAGTACTTC. Amino acid sequence: CASSENRDRTYEQYF.

J is TRBJ1-3 and V is TRBV5-1, with D possibly TRBD1 on 6 matching bases. Germline CDR1 reads SGHRS; CDR2 reads YFSETQ. The CDR3 runs 14 residues. The V end lost 4 bases, the J end lost 2 bases, and 10 bases lay between the germline ends. The CDR3 sequence is CASSPQGPGNTIYF. In nucleotides, the CDR3 is TGCGCCAGCAGCCCACAGGGCCCTGGAAACACCATATATTTT.

The V call is TRBV12-5, the J call TRBJ2-1; 9 nucleotides match TRBD2. Germline V CDR1 and CDR2: LGHNT, FRNRAP. The CDR3 sequence is 16 residues long. The V and J ends lost 3 bases and 2 bases, in that order; junction bases with no gene match: 5. Written as DNA, the CDR3 is TGTGCTAGTGGTTTTTCTAGCGGGGATACCTACAATGAGCAGTTCTTC. Translated: CASGFSSGDTYNEQFF.

This sequence joins TRBV11-1 and TRBJ2-5, with 9 bases fitting TRBD2. CDR1 and CDR2 (germline): SGHAT, FQDESV (reference sequence). This CDR3 contains 15 residues. Losses at the gene ends were 3 bases for V and 5 bases for J; bases not matched to a gene: 7. The CDR3 nucleotides are TGTGCCAGCAGCTTGCCCGGAGCGGGGGGTGAGACCCAGTACTTC. It encodes CASSLPGAGGETQYF.

V and J are TRBV11-2 and TRBJ2-5, with D tentatively TRBD2 (6 bases). This CDR3 spans 15 amino acids. V was shortened by 8 bases and J by 2 bases, with 18 bases between the two germline ends. In germline, CDR1 is SGHAT, CDR2 FQNNGV. The CDR3 DNA reads as TGTGCCAGCCGCCTTGAGGCGGGACCTCAAGAGACCCAGTACTTC. It translates to CASRLEAGPQETQYF.

The chain employs TRBV6-1 and TRBJ2-5, with D perhaps matching TRBD2 (6 bases). The V and J ends lost 10 bases and 5 bases respectively, with 20 bases between them. There are 14 residues in the CDR3. Germline CDR1 and CDR2: MNHNS and SASEGT. CDR3 DNA: TGTGCCACCAATCAATGGGAGGCCCGTGAGACCCAGTACTTC. It is translated as CATNQWEARETQYF.

The V gene is TRBV5-1, the J gene TRBJ1-5; D is perhaps TRBD1 (6 bases). The germline gives CDR1 SGHRS, CDR2 YFSETQ. The CDR3 covers 13 residues. V was pared by 0 bases and J by 9 bases, with 10 bases between. The chain's CDR3 is CASSLGTDAPQHF. The DNA for the CDR3 is TGCGCCAGCAGCTTGGGGACAGACGCGCCCCAGCATTTT. Full variable domain (remainder filled in from reference TRBV5-1 and TRBJ1-5): KAGVTQTPRYLIKTRGQQVTLSCSPISGHRSVSWYQQTPGQGLQFLFEYFSETQRNKGNFPGRFSGRQFSNSRSEMNVSTLELGDSALYLCASSLGTDAPQHFGDGTRLSIL.

This rearrangement joins TRBV5-1 to TRBJ1-1; D is perhaps TRBD1 (5 bases). The CDR3 extends over 16 amino acids. Germline V CDR1 and CDR2: SGHRS, YFSETQ. V was trimmed by 0 bases and J by 0 bases, leaving 12 bases between them. The CDR3 DNA is TGCGCCAGCAGCTTGGAGGGGAAAACAATGAACACTGAAGCTTTCTTT. This encodes CASSLEGKTMNTEAFF.

The chain links TRBV7-8 to TRBJ2-2, with TRBD2 identical over 7 bases. This CDR3 has 15 residues. Germline V gene data show CDR1 as SGHVS and CDR2 as FQNEAQ. Unmatched junction bases numbered 8, after V lost 6 bases and J lost 4 bases. Written as DNA, the CDR3 is TGTGCCAGCAGGGGAAAGGGAGGGCGCACCGGGGAGCTGTTTTTT. Its protein product is CASRGKGGRTGELFF.